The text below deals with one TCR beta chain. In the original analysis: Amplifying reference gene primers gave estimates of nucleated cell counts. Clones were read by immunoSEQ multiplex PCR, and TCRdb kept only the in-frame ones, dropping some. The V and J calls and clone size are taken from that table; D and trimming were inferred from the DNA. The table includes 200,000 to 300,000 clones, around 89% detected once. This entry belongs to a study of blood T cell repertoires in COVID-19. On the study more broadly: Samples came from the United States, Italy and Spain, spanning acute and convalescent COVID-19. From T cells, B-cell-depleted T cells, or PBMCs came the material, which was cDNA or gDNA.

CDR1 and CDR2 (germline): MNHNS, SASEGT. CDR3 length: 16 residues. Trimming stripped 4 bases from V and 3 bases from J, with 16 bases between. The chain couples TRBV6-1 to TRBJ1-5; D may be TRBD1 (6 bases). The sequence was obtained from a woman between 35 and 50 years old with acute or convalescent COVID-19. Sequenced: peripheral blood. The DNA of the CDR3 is TGTGCCAGCAGTGCCGGGACATCTCTATACAATCAGCCCCAGCATTTT. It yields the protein CASSAGTSLYNQPQHF.